Listed here are 32 T cell receptor beta chains from one sample, sequenced in a study of T cells in Graves' hyperthyroidism and ophthalmopathy. Amplified TCR beta CDR3 regions derived from RNA transcripts. RT-PCR in the first round (using the HTBI primer set) targeted the TCR CDR3. TCRdb independently ran MiXCR on the multiplex PCR reads; one entry per CDR3 protein. The table has around 430,000 distinct CDR3 sequences, under 15% seen once. Sequenced material: blood. The receptor set was obtained from a woman aged 25-40 years with Graves' hyperthyroidism.

The V call is TRBV28, the J call TRBJ2-5; D perhaps matches TRBD1 (5 bases). V lost 6 bases and J lost 5, with 13 bases in between. Germline loops: CDR1 MDHEN, CDR2 SYDVKM. This CDR3 is 13 amino acids long. The CDR3: CASRKAGWETQYF. The CDR3 nucleotides read TGTGCCAGCAGAAAGGCAGGGTGGGAGACCCAGTACTTC.

This clonotype was picked up many times. The rearrangement uses TRBV2 and TRBJ2-7; perhaps TRBD1 as D (6 bases). The CDR3 length is 15 residues. CDR1 and CDR2 from the germline V gene are SNHLY and FYNNEI. Trimming took 3 bases from V and 2 from J, leaving 14 bases between them. CDR3 sequence (DNA): TGTGCCAGCAGTGAGTTCGGCAGGGGCACCTACGAGCAGTACTTC. It yields the protein CASSEFGRGTYEQYF.

A remark on this clonotype: One junction end does not reproduce the germline sequence, and a read error may be involved. This rearrangement joins TRBV5-6 to TRBJ2-5; TRBD1 matches 8 bases. Germline V lookup: CDR1 SGHDT, CDR2 YYEEEE. The CDR3 loop spans 14 amino acids. The CDR3 sequence is CASSRRTGPSAVHF. In nucleotides, the CDR3 is TGTGCCAGCAGTCGAAGGACAGGGCCGTCCGCCGTCCACTTC.

On this clonotype itself: With a much larger clone just one base away, this may be a read error. The J gene is TRBJ1-2, the V gene TRBV27; 9 bases are shared with TRBD1. Germline CDR1 is MNHEY and CDR2 is SMNVEV (reference sequence). V lost 5 bases and J lost 8; bases outside the gene matches: 9. The CDR3 has 14 amino acids. The CDR3 here is CASSPGGQGIGYTF. The CDR3 DNA reads TGTGCCAGCAGTCCCGGGGGACAGGGTATCGGCTACACCTTC.

The genes are TRBV30 and TRBJ2-7; D could derive from TRBD1 or TRBD2 (5 bases each). Trimming stripped 2 bases from V and 0 bases from J, with 8 bases between. Germline V gene lookup returns CDR1 GTSNPN and CDR2 SVGIG (reference sequence). The CDR3 length is 13 residues. CDR3 amino acids: CAWSKGSSYEQYF. Written as DNA, the CDR3 is TGTGCCTGGAGTAAGGGGAGCTCCTACGAGCAGTACTTC.

This clonotype came up many times. The chain is built from TRBV29-1 and TRBJ1-1; D gene uncertain. CDR3 length: 12 residues. Per germline, CDR1 SQVTM and CDR2 ANQGSEA. Trimming took 2 bases from V and 6 from J, leaving 10 bases between them. CDR3 amino acids: CSVERLDAEAFF. The CDR3 DNA sequence: TGCAGCGTTGAAAGGCTGGACGCTGAAGCTTTCTTT.

This clonotype was counted ten times or more. The chain has TRBV30 and TRBJ2-2, with D tentatively TRBD2 (5 bases). The CDR3 has 13 amino acids. V was trimmed by 2 bases and J by 5 bases, leaving 9 bases between them. The germline CDR1 and CDR2 sequences are GTSNPN and SVGIG (reference sequence). The CDR3 coding sequence is TGTGCCTGGAGTCCCGGCGGGACCGGGGAGCTGTTTTTT. Its translation: CAWSPGGTGELFF.

In this sample, this clonotype turned up many times. The V and J genes are TRBV11-2 and TRBJ2-5; a possible D gene is TRBD2 (6 bases). Trimming shortened V by 5 bases and J by 4 bases, and 14 bases separated the two germline ends. The CDR3 runs to 14 residues. The germline V gene has CDR1 SGHAT and CDR2 FQNNGV. CDR3 region: CASSPGGVRETQYF. The CDR3 DNA sequence: TGTGCCAGCAGCCCCGGAGGGGTCCGAGAGACCCAGTACTTC. The full variable domain, its missing parts supplied by reference TRBV11-2 and TRBJ2-5, is EAGVAQSPRYKIIEKRQSVAFWCNPISGHATLYWYQQILGQGPKLLIQFQNNGVVDDSQLPKDRFSAERLKGVDSTLKIQPAKLEDSAVYLCASSPGGVRETQYFGPGTRLLVL.

There are a few counts of this clonotype. The chain combines TRBV3-1 with TRBJ2-7; no reliable D call. CDR3 length: 11 residues. Deletions cut 0 bases from V and 8 bases from J, with 5 bases between. The germline V gene has CDR1 LGHDT and CDR2 YNNKEL (reference sequence). CDR3 sequence reads: CASSQDSQQYF. For the CDR3, the DNA is TGTGCCAGCAGCCAAGATTCCCAGCAGTACTTC.

In its sample, this clonotype was seen a few times. A much larger clone differs by one base, so this may be a read error. The V and J genes are TRBV7-3 and TRBJ2-2; D is uncertain. Germline-derived CDR1 and CDR2 are SGHTA and FQGTGA. The V end lost 5 bases, the J end lost 6 bases, and 10 bases lay between the germline ends. The CDR3 totals 13 residues. DNA for the CDR3: TGTGCCAGCAGCCCCCGAGGCGCCGGGGAGCTGTTTTTT. Its translation is CASSPRGAGELFF.

This clonotype has a handful of counts. Mismatch with germline at one junction end may stem from a read error. The rearrangement uses TRBV29-1 and TRBJ2-3; TRBD1 or TRBD2 may be the D gene (6 bases each). The germline V gene has CDR1 SQVTM and CDR2 ANQGSEA. The CDR3 contains 16 residues. The CDR3 DNA reads TGCAGCGTTGAAGATTCTGGGGGGCCTGGTACAGTTACGCAGTATTTT. It yields the protein CSVEDSGGPGTVTQYF.

This clonotype was detected only a few times. The chain has TRBV20-1 and TRBJ2-5; 7 bases map to TRBD2. Germline CDR1 is DFQATT and CDR2 is SNEGSKA (reference sequence). J gave up 1 base and V 6 bases, and 14 bases lay outside the gene matches. The CDR3 consists of 16 residues. The CDR3: CSAIRGSGTLQETQYF. In DNA, the CDR3 is TGCAGTGCCATTAGGGGCAGCGGGACCCTCCAAGAGACCCAGTACTTC.

In this sample, this clonotype turned up many times. The V gene is TRBV20-1, the J gene TRBJ2-1, with D possibly TRBD2 on 6 matching bases. V lost 5 bases to trimming and J lost 3 bases, with 14 bases between them. Germline-derived CDR1 and CDR2 are DFQATT and SNEGSKA (reference sequence). The CDR3 spans 14 residues. DNA of the CDR3: TGCAGTGCTCCAATTTTCGGGGGCTACAATGAGCAGTTCTTC. This gives the protein CSAPIFGGYNEQFF.

This clonotype was observed many times. The chain couples TRBV2 to TRBJ2-7, with 9 bases identical to TRBD1. V was pared by 5 bases and J by 3 bases, with 5 bases of the junction left unmatched. The CDR3 contains 14 residues. Germline V gene lookup returns CDR1 SNHLY and CDR2 FYNNEI. CDR3 amino acids: CASSRPGQGYEQYF. Here the CDR3 DNA reads TGTGCCAGCAGTAGACCGGGACAGGGCTACGAGCAGTACTTC.

Only a few counts were recorded for this clonotype. This sequence joins TRBV5-4 and TRBJ2-5; D is perhaps TRBD2 (6 bases). CDR1 and CDR2 from the germline V gene are SGHNT and YYREEE (reference sequence). Trimming stripped 5 bases from V and 2 bases from J, with 16 bases between. The CDR3 is made up of 15 amino acids. CDR3 loop: CASRQNSGSQETQYF. The CDR3 region has the DNA TGTGCCAGCAGGCAGAATAGCGGAAGTCAAGAGACCCAGTACTTC.

This clonotype was detected a few times. The chain joins TRBV29-1 to TRBJ2-1; D is unresolved. Germline assignment: CDR1 SQVTM and CDR2 ANQGSEA. The germline V and J ends were trimmed by 4 bases and 5 bases, with 9 bases remaining between them. CDR3 size: 12 residues. DNA for the CDR3: TGCAGCGTTGGTCGCGGTAACAATGAGCAGTTCTTC. It yields the protein CSVGRGNNEQFF.

This clonotype has a count of ten or more. The chain has TRBV7-3 and TRBJ2-2; 8 nucleotides match TRBD2. The germline V gene encodes CDR1 SGHTA and CDR2 FQGTGA. This CDR3 comprises 14 residues. With 5 bases clipped from V and 7 bases from J, the junction kept 6 bases outside the gene matches. CDR3 DNA: TGTGCCAGCAGCGAAGGACTAGCCCACGGGGAGCTGTTTTTT. Its translation: CASSEGLAHGELFF.

This clonotype came up many times. The CDR3 region has the DNA TGCAGTGCTAGAGGCTCTAGCGGGAGGGCCGGGGGAAATCGAGAGACCCAGTACTTC. Translation gives CSARGSSGRAGGNRETQYF. The gene calls are TRBV20-1 and TRBJ2-5; 12 positions match TRBD2. Germline V gene data show CDR1 as DFQATT and CDR2 as SNEGSKA (reference sequence). Losses at the gene ends were 1 base for V and 4 bases for J; bases not matched to a gene: 16. CDR3 size: 19 residues.

This clonotype was observed many times. The chain carries TRBV18 and TRBJ2-3; 9 positions match TRBD1. The CDR3 runs 15 residues. In germline, CDR1 is KGHSH, CDR2 LQKENI. V gave up 6 bases and J gave up 5 bases; unmatched junction bases: 9. The CDR3 protein is CASSSTGGAIDTQYF. CDR3 coding DNA: TGTGCCAGCTCGTCCACAGGGGGCGCAATAGATACGCAGTATTTT. Drawing the rest from reference TRBV18 and TRBJ2-3, the complete variable domain is NAGVMQNPRHLVRRRGQEARLRCSPMKGHSHVYWYRQLPEEGLKFMVYLQKENIIDESGMPKERFSAEFPKEGPSILRIQQVVRGDSAAYFCASSSTGGAIDTQYFGPGTRLTVL.

V usage is TRBV7-2 and J usage is TRBJ2-5; TRBD2 aligns across 16 bases. Trimming at V came to 3 bases and at J to 5 bases, leaving 6 bases not matched to a gene. Germline CDR1 reads SGHTA; CDR2 reads FQGNSA. The CDR3 loop spans 17 amino acids. CDR3 nucleotide sequence: TGTGCCAGCAGCTTGACTGGGACTAGCGGGAGGGCGGAGACCCAGTACTTC. Its translation: CASSLTGTSGRAETQYF.

This clonotype was seen ten or more times. The CDR3 here is CASSLLGVLPYNEQFF. The CDR3 coding sequence is TGTGCCAGCAGTTTACTCGGAGTACTCCCCTACAATGAGCAGTTCTTC. This chain connects TRBV12-3 or TRBV12-4 to TRBJ2-1, with D unresolved. The V gene lost 2 bases and the J gene lost 2 bases, with 13 bases spanning the gap. This CDR3 contains 16 residues.

This clonotype has ten or more counts. V usage is TRBV27 and J usage is TRBJ2-1; 11 bases line up with TRBD2. Per germline, CDR1 MNHEY and CDR2 SMNVEV (reference sequence). The trim removed 7 bases at V and 0 bases at J, leaving 5 bases unmatched. The CDR3 sequence is 16 residues long. CDR3 sequence: CASTLAGGHSYNEQFF. In DNA form, the CDR3 reads TGTGCCAGCACTCTAGCGGGAGGCCACTCCTACAATGAGCAGTTCTTC.

This clonotype was seen more than once but under ten times. The chain combines TRBV15 with TRBJ1-6; D not certain. V was clipped by 1 base and J by 13 bases, with 14 bases between them. Germline V gives CDR1 LNHNV, CDR2 YYDKDF (reference sequence). The CDR3 length is 14 residues. The CDR3, as DNA: TGTGCCACCAGCAGAGCTTTAGGCCGGGCTCCCCTCCACTTT. It specifies CATSRALGRAPLHF.

This clonotype was seen a few times. This chain uses TRBV30 with TRBJ1-1; 8 positions agree with TRBD1. The CDR3 runs 14 residues. CDR1 is GTSNPN, CDR2 SVGIG, per germline (reference sequence). Unmatched junction bases numbered 2, after V lost 1 base and J lost 1 base. Written as DNA, the CDR3 is TGTGCCTGGAGTGGTGACAGGGGGAACACTGAAGCTTTCTTT. Protein: CAWSGDRGNTEAFF. The full variable domain, completed using reference TRBV30 and TRBJ1-1, is SQTIHQWPATLVQPVGSPLSLECTVEGTSNPNLYWYRQAAGRGLQLLFYSVGIGQISSEVPQNLSASRPQDRQFILSSKKLLLSDSGFYLCAWSGDRGNTEAFFGQGTRLTVV.

This clonotype was seen repeatedly, ten times or more. The chain has TRBV24-1 and TRBJ2-1, with D possibly matching TRBD1 (5 bases). Germline CDR1 reads KGHDR; CDR2 reads SFDVKD. CDR3 size: 16 residues. V was shortened by 4 bases and J by 5 bases, with 17 bases between the two germline ends. This CDR3 is CATSDPDSPWDNEQFF. In DNA, the CDR3 is TGTGCCACCAGTGACCCAGACAGTCCGTGGGACAATGAGCAGTTCTTC.

Ten or more counts support this clonotype. The rearrangement joins TRBV24-1 to TRBJ2-1; the D gene is possibly TRBD2 (5 bases). Germline values: CDR1 KGHDR, CDR2 SFDVKD. V shed 3 bases and J shed 2 bases, with 10 bases lying between them. The CDR3 sequence is 15 residues long. The CDR3, as DNA: TGTGCCACCAGTGATCGGGCTAGCACCTACAATGAGCAGTTCTTC. Translated: CATSDRASTYNEQFF.

The chain couples TRBV12-3 or TRBV12-4 to TRBJ1-6; D is ambiguous. The V gene lost 3 bases and the J gene lost 4 bases, with 7 bases spanning the gap. The CDR3 is 14 amino acids. The CDR3 bases are TGTGCCAGCAGTTTGCAGACTTATAATTCACCCCTCCACTTT. Translated, it gives CASSLQTYNSPLHF.

This clonotype showed up many times. The chain combines TRBV11-3 with TRBJ2-1, with 8 bases lining up with TRBD1. This CDR3 has 17 residues. After removal of 0 bases from V and 2 bases from J, the junction contained 6 bases not matched to a gene. CDR1 is SGHNT, CDR2 YENEEA, per germline. The CDR3 bases are TGTGCCAGCAGCTTAGATCTAGACAGGGGTACCTACAATGAGCAGTTCTTC. This codes for CASSLDLDRGTYNEQFF.

The CDR3 DNA follows: TGTGCCAGCAGCTTGGTACTCTCTAGCAATCAGCCCCAGCATTTT. Protein: CASSLVLSSNQPQHF. The V and J genes are TRBV5-5 and TRBJ1-5; D uncertain. V lost 0 bases, J lost 0 bases, and 7 bases lay in between. From germline, CDR1 is SGHKS and CDR2 YYEKEE (reference sequence). CDR3 length: 15 residues.

This chain uses TRBV7-6 with TRBJ2-2; a weak D match, TRBD1 (5 bases). The CDR3 is 14 amino acids. Germline CDR1 SGHVS, CDR2 FNYEAQ. The ends were cut back, 6 bases at V and 2 bases at J, with 10 bases in the middle. CDR3 in DNA: TGTGCCAGCAGATACGACAGAAACACCGGGGAGCTGTTTTTT. It translates to CASRYDRNTGELFF.

Turning to this clonotype: A much larger clone lies one base from this, so it may be a read error. The V and J genes are TRBV11-2 and TRBJ2-3; possible D gene TRBD2, 5 bases. Germline-derived CDR1 and CDR2 are SGHAT and FQNNGV. V gave up 5 bases and J gave up 3 bases, with 15 bases separating them. CDR3 size: 15 residues. CDR3 sequence reads: CASSPTGIHTDTQYF. CDR3 DNA sequence: TGTGCCAGCAGCCCGACCGGGATACATACAGATACGCAGTATTTT.

V gene TRBV29-1 combines with J gene TRBJ1-2; 8 bases align to TRBD1. This CDR3 has 13 residues. The V gene end was trimmed by 5 bases and the J gene end by 4 bases; junction bases not matched to a gene: 6. Germline V gene lookup returns CDR1 SQVTM and CDR2 ANQGSEA. CDR3 DNA: TGCAGCGTTTTAGGACAGGGCGGCTATGGCTACACCTTC. Translating it yields CSVLGQGGYGYTF.